The entry below describes one TCR beta chain. This clonotype was observed at least ten times. No cognate antigen has been identified for it. Base qualities are missing; no much larger clone stands one base away. Library prep was done by 5' RACE. TCRdb records NextSeq 500 as the sequencer. In the TCR library protocol, unique molecular identifiers were attached to individual cDNA molecules to correct for PCR bias and sequencing error. Both TCR alpha and beta chains were sequenced, and tight co-correlation was observed between alpha and beta sequence abundances in each sample. The authors processed their data as follows. Decombinator V4 was used to annotate TCR sequences for V gene, J gene and CDR3. TCRs were defined as expanded if a significant change between any two time points was detected under a Poisson model with p below 0.0001. TCR abundances were normalised to the total number of TCRs sequenced per sample and were expressed as counts per million. MAIT TCRs were defined by TRAV1-2 paired with TRAJ12, TRAJ20 or TRAJ33, and iNKT TCRs by TRAV10 paired with TRAJ18. VDJdb, accessed on 1 November 2021, was searched for TCRs annotated for CMV, EBV and SARS-CoV-2, and TCRs annotated for more than one antigen were excluded. Through fastp at Q25 and MiXCR, TCRdb rebuilt clones from the public reads, retaining in-frame beta chains. Each entry merges the rows of one CDR3 protein and shows their most common DNA and genes. These V and J calls are TCRdb output, not the study's own analysis. The sample table records about 110,000 distinct CDR3 sequences; approximately 12% of these occur just once. Of the sample, approximately 7.3% falls within the top ten clones.

From cysteine to phenylalanine, the CDR3 is 15 amino acids long. Only the CDR3 part of the read is kept: 45 bases, read in frame from the first base. Deletion took 6 bases off V and 2 bases off J, with a span of 17 bases between the germline ends. These data come from a study of early T cells in non-severe SARS-CoV-2 infection (dated by TCRdb to the early 2020s). With respect to the entire study: Bulk RNA from unsorted whole blood was used for TCR sequencing, so alpha and beta chains could not be paired.

A case-control design nested within a healthcare worker cohort in London, UK, was used, with weekly nasopharyngeal swab PCR tests and blood sampling performed. Healthcare workers were recruited during the week of the UK lockdown, between 23 and 31 March 2020, and followed weekly for up to roughly 15 weeks. Points the paper makes about the study in general: VDJdb matching was skewed toward anti-spike CD8 responses and likely underestimated virus-specific expansions by missing private and CD4 specificities.

The chain was built from TRBV12-3 or TRBV12-4 and TRBJ2-7, with TRBD1 tentatively as D gene (6 bases match). The source is an adult who was a healthcare worker with PCR-confirmed SARS-CoV-2 infection or an uninfected control (not recorded which). Sequenced: whole blood. In nucleotide form, the sequence is TGTGCCAGCAGCCCCATGTCAGGGGCCGCCTACGAGCAGTACTTC. Its product reads: CASSPMSGAAYEQYF.